A single sample is the source of the 32 T cell receptor beta chains below, sequenced in a study of beta chain features in type 1 diabetes. Reverse transcribing all isolated RNA meant expressed TCRB transcripts were sequenced. Profiling relied on immunoSEQ multiplex PCR, and the TCRdb table lists in-frame clones only, not all of them. The sample shows more than 120,000 clones, about 10% of them seen only once. The sequenced sample was naive CD4+ T cells from blood. Every receptor here comes from a man aged 18 to 29 in good health.

This clone has a handful of counts. The genes are TRBV5-4 and TRBJ2-3; 8 nucleotides match TRBD1. The CDR3 is made up of 15 amino acids. After removal of 4 bases from V and 2 bases from J, the junction contained 6 bases not matched to a gene. In germline, CDR1 is SGHNT, CDR2 YYREEE (reference sequence). The CDR3 loop is CASSPGQGYTDTQYF. CDR3 nucleotide sequence: TGTGCCAGCAGCCCCGGACAGGGCTACACAGATACGCAGTATTTT.

In regard to this clone: Additional DNA sequences in this sample encode the identical CDR3. V is TRBV25-1 and J is TRBJ2-5; D is unclear. This CDR3 spans 14 amino acids. CDR1 is MGHDK and CDR2 is SYGVNS in the germline V gene. V lost 4 bases and J 4 bases, leaving 13 bases between the germline ends. The CDR3 DNA reads as TGTGCCAGCAGTGCAAACAACTGGGCAGAGACCCAGTACTTC. Its protein product is CASSANNWAETQYF.

The chain carries TRBV5-1 and TRBJ1-4, with 7 positions matching TRBD1. The CDR3 covers 15 residues. With 0 bases clipped from V and 8 bases from J, the junction kept 7 bases outside the gene matches. The germline V gene encodes CDR1 SGHRS and CDR2 YFSETQ. The CDR3: CASSLGPGGDEKLFF. The CDR3 nucleotides read TGCGCCAGCAGCTTGGGGCCAGGGGGTGACGAAAAACTGTTTTTT.

This chain uses TRBV7-2 with TRBJ2-5; 9 bases map to TRBD1. Germline V gives CDR1 SGHTA, CDR2 FQGNSA. J was trimmed by 0 bases and V by 5 bases; bases with no gene match: 4. This CDR3 comprises 15 residues. This CDR3 reads CASSPDRGNQETQYF. CDR3 nucleotide sequence: TGTGCCAGCAGCCCCGACAGGGGGAACCAAGAGACCCAGTACTTC.

CDR3 protein: CASSVASGGWETQYF. CDR3 in DNA: TGTGCCAGCAGCGTAGCCAGCGGGGGGTGGGAGACCCAGTACTTC. The genes are TRBV9 and TRBJ2-5; TRBD2 matches at 9 bases. The V gene's germline CDR1 is SGDLS and CDR2 YYNGEE. CDR3 size: 15 residues. After removal of 0 bases from V and 5 bases from J, the junction contained 5 bases not matched to a gene.

V is TRBV6-5 and J is TRBJ1-2; 10 bases match TRBD1. The CDR3 is 15 residues long. V gave up 6 bases and J gave up 1 base; unmatched junction bases: 5. Germline V CDR1 and CDR2: MNHEY, SVGAGI. DNA of the CDR3: TGTGCCAGCAGACCGGGACAGGGGCTTAACTATGGCTACACCTTC. Its translation: CASRPGQGLNYGYTF.

Only a few counts were recorded for this clone. This chain joins TRBV30 and TRBJ2-5; the D gene is possibly TRBD2 (5 bases). V was pared by 4 bases and J by 1 base, with 7 bases between. The germline CDR1 and CDR2 sequences are GTSNPN and SVGIG (reference sequence). This CDR3 comprises 12 residues. The CDR3, as DNA: TGTGCCTGGAACGAGGGCCAAGAGACCCAGTACTTC. Encoded protein: CAWNEGQETQYF.

The J gene is TRBJ1-3, the V gene TRBV15; D is ambiguous. Trimming cost V 0 bases and J 0 bases, with 9 bases left between them. The CDR3 has 16 amino acids. The germline V gene has CDR1 LNHNV and CDR2 YYDKDF (reference sequence). CDR3 protein: CATSRDMAGSGNTIYF. CDR3 DNA sequence: TGTGCCACCAGCAGAGACATGGCAGGCTCTGGAAACACCATATATTTT.

The chain joins TRBV4-3 to TRBJ2-1, with 8 bases identical to TRBD2. Unmatched junction bases numbered 2, after V lost 0 bases and J lost 4 bases. Germline values: CDR1 LGHNA, CDR2 YSLEER. The CDR3 runs to 15 residues. CDR3 sequence (DNA): TGCGCCAGCAGCCAAGAGGAGCGGGGGTACAATGAGCAGTTCTTC. Translation: CASSQEERGYNEQFF.

The chain employs TRBV5-1 and TRBJ1-5; the match to TRBD1 covers 11 bases. Germline loops: CDR1 SGHRS, CDR2 YFSETQ. The V gene end was trimmed by 0 bases and the J gene end by 1 base; junction bases not matched to a gene: 3. This CDR3 has 17 amino acids. The CDR3 region has the DNA TGCGCCAGCAGCTTGGAGGGGACAGGGGGGAGCAATCAGCCCCAGCATTTT. Translating it yields CASSLEGTGGSNQPQHF.

This clone was picked up a small number of times. The chain employs TRBV9 and TRBJ2-2, with 14 bases fitting TRBD2. With V trimmed by 4 bases and J by 4 bases, 9 bases remained unmatched. Germline V CDR1 and CDR2: SGDLS, YYNGEE. The CDR3 covers 18 residues. The CDR3 region has the DNA TGTGCCAGCAGCTCCCGACTAGCGGGGGGGTTGGGCACCGGGGAGCTGTTTTTT. Protein product: CASSSRLAGGLGTGELFF.

This clone was found many times. The chain combines TRBV7-2 with TRBJ2-5; tentative D call: TRBD2 (6 bases). The V and J ends lost 5 bases and 2 bases respectively, with 12 bases between them. CDR1 and CDR2 (germline): SGHTA, FQGNSA. CDR3 length: 14 residues. CDR3 region: CASSLHAGQETQYF. The CDR3 region has the DNA TGTGCCAGCAGCCTTCACGCGGGGCAAGAGACCCAGTACTTC. The variable domain in full, with the rest retrieved from reference TRBV7-2 and TRBJ2-5, is GAGVSQSPSNKVTEKGKDVELRCDPISGHTALYWYRQSLGQGLEFLIYFQGNSAPDKSGLPSDRFSAERTGGSVSTLTIQRTQQEDSAVYLCASSLHAGQETQYFGPGTRLLVL.

The chain combines TRBV9 with TRBJ2-2; 9 bases are a match to TRBD1. CDR1 and CDR2 from the germline V gene are SGDLS and YYNGEE. J lost 4 bases, V lost 1 base, and 5 bases had no gene match. CDR3 size: 16 residues. The CDR3 DNA sequence: TGTGCCAGCAGCGTACGAGGGACAGGGCCCACCGGGGAGCTGTTTTTT. This translates into CASSVRGTGPTGELFF.

The genes are TRBV9 and TRBJ2-1, with D unresolved. The CDR3 consists of 15 residues. Germline CDR1 is SGDLS and CDR2 is YYNGEE. Between the trimmed V and J ends, which lost 3 bases and 3 bases, there was a span of 13 bases. CDR3 sequence reads: CASSASLVNYNEQFF. CDR3 nucleotide sequence: TGTGCCAGCAGCGCCTCACTGGTAAACTACAATGAGCAGTTCTTC. The entire variable domain, with the rest obtained from reference TRBV9 and TRBJ2-1, is as follows: DSGVTQTPKHLITATGQRVTLRCSPRSGDLSVYWYQQSLDQGLQFLIQYYNGEERAKGNILERFSAQQFPDLHSELNLSSLELGDSALYFCASSASLVNYNEQFFGPGTRLTVL.

The sample holds a few counts of this clone. V is TRBV10-3 and J is TRBJ2-1; D gene ambiguous. CDR3 length equals 12 residues. Trimming removed 0 bases from V and 7 bases from J, with 4 bases in between. CDR1 is ENHRY, CDR2 SYGVKD, per germline. In DNA, the CDR3 is TGTGCCATCAGTGAGTCGGCTAATGAGCAGTTCTTC. This gives the protein CAISESANEQFF.

In DNA, the CDR3 is TGTGCCAGCAGCCGACGGGGCACAGATACGCAGTATTTT. This sequence encodes CASSRRGTDTQYF. The chain uses TRBV7-6 and TRBJ2-3; D is unresolved. Per germline, CDR1 SGHVS and CDR2 FNYEAQ. V was trimmed by 5 bases and J by 1 base, leaving 7 bases between them. The CDR3 is made up of 13 amino acids.

This clone has just a few counts. This chain connects TRBV7-9 to TRBJ2-4; TRBD2 matches 8 bases. The V gene's germline CDR1 is SEHNR and CDR2 FQNEAQ (reference sequence). The CDR3 covers 15 residues. J lost 8 bases, V lost 0 bases, and 6 bases had no gene match. CDR3 coding DNA: TGTGCCAGCAGCTTAGCAGGCGGGGGGAATGACATTCAGTACTTC. It specifies CASSLAGGGNDIQYF.

This clone has more than one count but fewer than ten. This chain links TRBV6-6 with TRBJ2-5; TRBD2 agrees at 7 bases. Germline CDR1 and CDR2: MNHNY and SVGAGI (reference sequence). The CDR3 is 13 amino acids. J lost 3 bases, V lost 6 bases, and 4 bases had no gene match. The CDR3 region has the DNA TGTGCCAGCAGACAACTAGCGAAAGAGACCCAGTACTTC. This gives the protein CASRQLAKETQYF.

This clone was counted between two and nine times. V gene TRBV7-2 combines with J gene TRBJ2-2, with 7 bases aligning to TRBD2. Germline V gene sequence: CDR1 SGHTA, CDR2 FQGNSA. This CDR3 is 13 amino acids long. V lost 3 bases, J lost 11 bases, and 6 bases stayed unmatched. CDR3 protein: CASSFPAGVELFF. In nucleotides, the CDR3 is TGTGCCAGCAGCTTCCCGGCGGGGGTAGAGCTGTTTTTT.

CDR3 nucleotide sequence: TGCGCCAGCAGCTTAAGGGGGCGCTCCTACGAGCAGTACTTC. This gives the protein CASSLRGRSYEQYF. The chain is built from TRBV5-1 and TRBJ2-5, with 7 bases lining up with TRBD1. The J call may be mistaken, given a closer DNA end match to TRBJ2-7. Germline V CDR1 and CDR2: SGHRS, YFSETQ. The CDR3 has 14 amino acids.

Only a few counts were recorded for this clone. The genes are TRBV11-2 and TRBJ2-2; TRBD1 matches 9 bases. This CDR3 is 17 amino acids long. The germline V gene has CDR1 SGHAT and CDR2 FQNNGV. V trimming: 4 bases; J trimming: 7 bases; junction bases outside the gene matches: 13. The CDR3 bases are TGTGCCAGCAGCTCCACCGGGACAGGGTATAATATCGGGGAGCTGTTTTTT. It encodes CASSSTGTGYNIGELFF.

The rearrangement uses TRBV27 and TRBJ2-7; 11 nucleotides align to TRBD2. The ends lost 6 bases at V and 4 bases at J; junction bases unmatched: 11. In germline, CDR1 is MNHEY, CDR2 SMNVEV (reference sequence). CDR3 length: 16 residues. CDR3: CASRSSFSGGVYEQYF. The CDR3 nucleotides read TGTGCCAGCAGATCCTCTTTTAGCGGGGGGGTGTACGAGCAGTACTTC.

This clone showed up just once. J is TRBJ2-2 and V is TRBV7-2; TRBD2 aligns across 7 bases. CDR3 length: 15 residues. The V gene's germline CDR1 is SGHTA and CDR2 FQGNSA. J gave up 7 bases and V 6 bases, and 11 bases lay outside the gene matches. The chain's CDR3 is CASRGGGTTGGELFF. In DNA, the CDR3 is TGTGCCAGCAGGGGGGGAGGGACTACGGGCGGGGAGCTGTTTTTT.

This clone occurred a few times. The chain joins TRBV9 to TRBJ1-5; TRBD1 matches at 9 bases. This CDR3 comprises 14 residues. V lost 4 bases to trimming and J lost 5 bases; unmatched junction nucleotides: 4. Germline V gives CDR1 SGDLS, CDR2 YYNGEE. DNA for the CDR3: TGTGCCAGCAGCCCAGACAGGGGGTATCAGCCCCAGCATTTT. This sequence encodes CASSPDRGYQPQHF.

This clone has just a few counts. This chain connects TRBV6-6 to TRBJ2-7, with 8 bases matching TRBD1. The V and J ends lost 6 bases and 5 bases, in that order; junction bases with no gene match: 6. In germline, CDR1 is MNHNY, CDR2 SVGAGI (reference sequence). The CDR3 covers 13 residues. CDR3 region: CASSRTGWDEQYF. Here the CDR3 DNA reads TGTGCCAGCAGCCGGACAGGGTGGGACGAGCAGTACTTC.

Only a few counts were recorded for this clone. V and J are TRBV7-2 and TRBJ2-7, with a possible D match to TRBD2 (5 bases). Trimming cost V 1 base and J 12 bases, with 10 bases left between them. The CDR3 is 11 residues long. The germline CDR1 and CDR2 sequences are SGHTA and FQGNSA. CDR3 coding DNA: TGTGCCAGCAGCTTAGACGGGATTTCGTACTTC. This translates into CASSLDGISYF.

V gene TRBV7-3 combines with J gene TRBJ1-6, with D perhaps matching TRBD1 (6 bases). The CDR3 runs to 15 residues. Trimming removed 0 bases at V and 8 bases at J, with 11 bases between. The germline V gene encodes CDR1 SGHTA and CDR2 FQGTGA. The CDR3 loop is CASSLTLAGDSPLHF. DNA for the CDR3: TGTGCCAGCAGCTTAACACTGGCAGGGGATTCACCCCTCCACTTT. Looking up the rest from reference TRBV7-3 and TRBJ1-6 gives the full variable domain: GAGVSQTPSNKVTEKGKYVELRCDPISGHTALYWYRQSLGQGPEFLIYFQGTGAADDSGLPNDRFFAVRPEGSVSTLKIQRTERGDSAVYLCASSLTLAGDSPLHFGNGTRLTVT.

As DNA, the CDR3 is TGTGCCAGCAGTGAGGACAGGGTGTCCCAGCCCCAGCATTTT. Its protein is CASSEDRVSQPQHF. The chain recombines TRBV2 with TRBJ1-5, with 8 bases lining up with TRBD1. Germline CDR1 is SNHLY and CDR2 is FYNNEI. Unmatched junction bases numbered 5, after V lost 3 bases and J lost 7 bases. The CDR3 extends over 14 amino acids.

This clone was seen more than once but under ten times. The CDR3 loop is CASTGAGNTIYF. The CDR3 nucleotides read TGTGCCAGTACAGGGGCTGGAAACACCATATATTTT. The V call is TRBV27, the J call TRBJ1-3; TRBD1 matches 7 bases. The ends lost 9 bases at V and 2 bases at J; junction bases unmatched: 1. The CDR3 spans 12 residues. Germline lookup yields CDR1 MNHEY and CDR2 SMNVEV (reference sequence).

This clone was counted between two and nine times. The chain uses TRBV28 and TRBJ1-2, with 7 bases fitting TRBD1. Trimming at V came to 4 bases and at J to 4 bases, leaving 9 bases not matched to a gene. Germline CDR1 and CDR2: MDHEN and SYDVKM. CDR3 length: 15 residues. CDR3 residues: CASSSPGGWGYGYTF. CDR3 nucleotide sequence: TGTGCCAGCAGTTCCCCAGGGGGTTGGGGCTATGGCTACACCTTC.

Only a few counts were recorded for this clone. The chain links TRBV28 to TRBJ1-6; TRBD1 aligns across 8 bases. This CDR3 has 13 residues. Germline V gene sequence: CDR1 MDHEN, CDR2 SYDVKM. Germline trimming cut 6 bases from V and 10 bases from J; bases unmatched to any gene: 5. The CDR3: CASSGQGGSPLHF. CDR3 coding DNA: TGTGCCAGCAGCGGACAGGGAGGATCACCCCTCCACTTT.

This clone was detected only a few times. The chain carries TRBV10-2 and TRBJ1-5; D gene ambiguous. CDR3 length: 13 residues. V was pared by 4 bases and J by 6 bases, with 10 bases between. Germline V lookup: CDR1 WSHSY, CDR2 SAAADI. The CDR3 DNA reads as TGCGCCAGCAGTGTGGCGGGAGGTCAGCCCCAGCATTTT. Its translation: CASSVAGGQPQHF.